The 8 T cell receptor beta chains listed next were all sequenced from one sample in a study of cytomegalovirus exposure and HLA in healthy donors. 13 Jbeta primers and 60 Vbeta primers were used for the PCR. Profiling relied on immunoSEQ multiplex PCR, and the TCRdb table lists in-frame clones only, not all of them. In total, the table holds about 48,000 clones. The sample comprised PBMCs. The receptors were gathered from a male donor in good health and CMV-seropositive.

On this clone itself: Compared with germline, one end of the junction differs, possibly owing to a read error. This chain joins TRBV6-6 and TRBJ1-5; 8 bases are a match to TRBD1. There are 11 residues in the CDR3. CDR1 and CDR2 from the germline V gene are MNHNY and SVGAGI (reference sequence). CDR3 region: CASTTGGPPHF. The CDR3 DNA is TGTGCCAGCACAACAGGGGGACCCCCGCATTTT.

The chain links TRBV6-6 to TRBJ1-5; D possibly corresponds to TRBD1 (5 bases). The germline CDR1 and CDR2 sequences are MNHNY and SVGAGI (reference sequence). V gave up 6 bases and J gave up 4 bases, with 16 bases separating them. There are 15 residues in the CDR3. The CDR3 reads CASRGVGRENQPQHF. The DNA for the CDR3 is TGTGCCAGCAGAGGCGTGGGACGGGAGAATCAGCCCCAGCATTTT.

The genes are TRBV2 and TRBJ2-7; unclear D gene. The CDR3 has 13 residues. The germline V and J ends were trimmed by 4 bases and 7 bases, with 14 bases remaining between them. CDR1 is SNHLY, CDR2 FYNNEI, per germline. The CDR3 DNA is TGTGCCAGCAGTGCTGAGTCCCCCTCTGAGCAGTACTTC. Its translation: CASSAESPSEQYF.

J is TRBJ1-5 and V is TRBV2; 12 nucleotides match TRBD1. This CDR3 has 14 residues. With 8 bases clipped from V and 5 bases from J, the junction kept 4 bases outside the gene matches. The germline V gene encodes CDR1 SNHLY and CDR2 FYNNEI. CDR3 nucleotide sequence: TGTGCCAGCGGGGGGACAGGGGGCGATCAGCCCCAGCATTTT. It specifies CASGGTGGDQPQHF.

This chain uses TRBV6-1 with TRBJ1-2; no firm D call. This CDR3 spans 11 amino acids. V was trimmed by 6 bases and J by 4 bases, leaving 6 bases between them. Germline CDR1 MNHNS, CDR2 SASEGT. The CDR3 DNA follows: TGTGCCAGCAGCGGACTCTATGGCTACACCTTC. This translates into CASSGLYGYTF.

This chain connects TRBV28 to TRBJ2-7; no clear D gene. Germline CDR1 MDHEN, CDR2 SYDVKM. This CDR3 is 11 amino acids long. Trimming left V 4 bases short and J 4 bases short, with 5 bases between. CDR3 sequence (DNA): TGTGCCAGCAGTTCCCGGTACGAGCAGTACTTC. This sequence encodes CASSSRYEQYF.

The rearrangement links TRBV14 to TRBJ2-5, with 8 bases lining up with TRBD2. With V trimmed by 2 bases and J by 11 bases, 7 bases remained unmatched. Germline values: CDR1 SGHDN, CDR2 FVKESK. There are 13 residues in the CDR3. The CDR3 spells CASSQSGGLVQYF. The DNA for the CDR3 is TGTGCCAGCAGCCAAAGCGGGGGATTGGTGCAGTACTTC.

This sequence joins TRBV29-1 and TRBJ2-2, with a possible D match to TRBD2 (6 bases). The germline V gene encodes CDR1 SQVTM and CDR2 ANQGSEA. V lost 4 bases and J lost 3, with 18 bases in between. There are 16 residues in the CDR3. CDR3 in DNA: TGCAGCGTTGTACTTATAGAGCGGGCGGACACCGGGGAGCTGTTTTTT. Translation: CSVVLIERADTGELFF.